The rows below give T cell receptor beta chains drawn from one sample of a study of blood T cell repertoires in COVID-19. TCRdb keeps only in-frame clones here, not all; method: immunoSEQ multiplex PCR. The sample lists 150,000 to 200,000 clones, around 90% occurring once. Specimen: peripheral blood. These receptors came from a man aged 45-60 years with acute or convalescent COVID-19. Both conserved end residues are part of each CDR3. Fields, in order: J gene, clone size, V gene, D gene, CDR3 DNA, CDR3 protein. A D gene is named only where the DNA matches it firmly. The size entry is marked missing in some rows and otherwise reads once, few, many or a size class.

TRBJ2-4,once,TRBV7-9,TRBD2,TGTGCCAGCAGCCCGCAAGCGGGGGGGCAGAAAAACATTCAGTACTTC,CASSPQAGGQKNIQYF
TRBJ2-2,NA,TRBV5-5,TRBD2,TGTGCCAGCAGCAGAACTAGCGGGGGTGCGCCGAACACCGGGGAGCTGTTTTTT,CASSRTSGGAPNTGELFF
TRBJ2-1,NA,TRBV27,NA,TGTGCCAGCAGTTCCGCGGCGAGGCAGTTCTTC,CASSSAARQFF
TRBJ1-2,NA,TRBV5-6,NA,TGTGCCAGCTTCCTTGGGGACTCTAACTATGGCTACACCTTC,CASFLGDSNYGYTF
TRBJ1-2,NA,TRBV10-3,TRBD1,TGTGCCATCAGGCCCATAGGAGGACAGGAAGATTATGGCTACACCTTC,CAIRPIGGQEDYGYTF
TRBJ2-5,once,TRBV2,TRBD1,TGTGCCAGCAGTGTCGCCGACCGGGACAGGGATGCTTGGTACCAAGAGACCCAGTACTTC,CASSVADRDRDAWYQETQYF
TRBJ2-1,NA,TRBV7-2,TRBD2,TGTGCCAGCAGCTCCGCTAGCGGGGGGGCCTCTAGAAATGAGCAGTTCTTC,CASSSASGGASRNEQFF
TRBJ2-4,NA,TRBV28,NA,TGTGCCAGCACCACCCCTCGCGAGATTAAGTACTTC,CASTTPREIKYF
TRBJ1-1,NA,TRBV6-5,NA,TGTGCCAGCAGGATAAAAACAGTGAACACTGAAGCTTTCTTT,CASRIKTVNTEAFF
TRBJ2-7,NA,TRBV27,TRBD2,TGTGCCAGCAGTCTCTGGACTAGCGGACCCTACGAGCAGTACTTC,CASSLWTSGPYEQYF
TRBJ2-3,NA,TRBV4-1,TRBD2,TGCGCCAGCAGCCAAGGGACTAGCGGGGGGCCAGATACGCAGTATTTT,CASSQGTSGGPDTQYF
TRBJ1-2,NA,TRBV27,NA,TGTGCCAGCAGTTCGGCGGGGAGGGGGGCTAACTATGGCTACACCTTC,CASSSAGRGANYGYTF
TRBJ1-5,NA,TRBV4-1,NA,TGCGCCAGCAGCCAAGATCCTAATAGCAATCAGCCCCAGCATTTT,CASSQDPNSNQPQHF
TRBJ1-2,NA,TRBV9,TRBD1,TGTGCCAGCAGCGGAGGCCCCCGACAGGGCCTCTATGGCTACACCTTC,CASSGGPRQGLYGYTF
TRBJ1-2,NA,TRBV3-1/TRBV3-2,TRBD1,TGTGCCAGCAGCCCAGACGAGACAGGGGATGGCTACACCTTC,CASSPDETGDGYTF
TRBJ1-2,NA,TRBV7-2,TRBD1,TGTGCCAGCAGCTTAGCGGCAGGGGGGAACTATGGCTACACCTTC,CASSLAAGGNYGYTF
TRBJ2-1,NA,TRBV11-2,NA,TGTGCCAGCAGCTTAGTTGGGAGTTCGTCCTACAATGAGCAGTTCTTC,CASSLVGSSSYNEQFF
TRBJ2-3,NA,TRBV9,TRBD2,TGTGCCAGCAGCGGACTACCTAGCGGGAGCCTCTCAAGTACGCAGTATTTT,CASSGLPSGSLSSTQYF
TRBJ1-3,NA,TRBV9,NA,TGTGCCAGCAGCGTAGAGTCGCGGGGAAACACCATATATTTT,CASSVESRGNTIYF